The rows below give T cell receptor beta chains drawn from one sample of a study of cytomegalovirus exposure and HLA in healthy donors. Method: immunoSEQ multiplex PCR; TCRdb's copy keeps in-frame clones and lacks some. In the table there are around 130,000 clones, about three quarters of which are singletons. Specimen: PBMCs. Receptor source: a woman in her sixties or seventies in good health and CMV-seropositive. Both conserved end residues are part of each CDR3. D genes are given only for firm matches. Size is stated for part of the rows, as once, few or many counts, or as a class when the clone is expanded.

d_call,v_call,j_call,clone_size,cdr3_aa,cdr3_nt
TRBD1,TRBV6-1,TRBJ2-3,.,CASSAQGAKGTDTQYF,TGTGCCAGCAGTGCCCAGGGGGCTAAGGGCACAGATACGCAGTATTTT
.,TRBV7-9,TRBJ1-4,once,CSSSLWRGTDEKLFF,TGTTCCAGCAGCTTATGGAGGGGTACCGATGAAAAACTGTTTTTT
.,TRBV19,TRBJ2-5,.,CASSMVGREETQYF,TGTGCCAGTAGTATGGTTGGCAGGGAAGAGACCCAGTACTTC
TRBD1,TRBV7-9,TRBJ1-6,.,CAGQGEGSPLHF,TGTGCCGGACAGGGGGAGGGTTCACCCCTCCACTTT
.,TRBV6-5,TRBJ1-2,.,CASTVPGLPNYGYTF,TGTGCCAGCACCGTCCCGGGACTGCCTAACTATGGCTACACCTTC
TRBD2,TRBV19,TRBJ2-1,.,CASSIVPRDYFNNEQFF,TGTGCCAGTAGTATAGTCCCCCGGGACTACTTTAACAATGAGCAGTTCTTC
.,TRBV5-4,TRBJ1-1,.,CASSLERGTEAFF,TGTGCCAGCAGCTTGGAGAGGGGGACTGAAGCTTTCTTT
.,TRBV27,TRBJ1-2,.,CATAPSRGFGGYTF,TGTGCCACTGCACCCAGCAGGGGATTCGGTGGCTACACCTTC
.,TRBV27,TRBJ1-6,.,CASSFVDRHKSPLHF,TGTGCCAGCAGTTTCGTGGACAGACATAAGTCACCCCTCCACTTT
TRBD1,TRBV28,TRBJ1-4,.,CASSPSWDRGGEKLFF,TGTGCCAGCAGCCCTAGCTGGGACAGGGGTGGTGAAAAACTGTTTTTT
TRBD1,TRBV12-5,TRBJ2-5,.,CASGFEVSQTGGRETQYF,TGTGCTAGTGGTTTCGAAGTTTCACAGACAGGGGGCAGGGAGACCCAGTACTTC
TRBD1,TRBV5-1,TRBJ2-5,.,CASSQRQGRETQYF,TGCGCCAGCAGCCAGAGACAGGGTAGGGAGACCCAGTACTTC
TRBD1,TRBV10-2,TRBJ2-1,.,CASSVLDRGSYNEQFF,TGCGCCAGCAGTGTTCTCGACAGGGGCTCCTACAATGAGCAGTTCTTC
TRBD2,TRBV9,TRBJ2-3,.,CASSGGVGATQYF,TGTGCCAGTAGCGGGGGGGTGGGAGCTACGCAGTATTTT
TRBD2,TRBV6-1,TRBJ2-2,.,CASKGGLASGELFF,TGTGCCAGCAAGGGAGGACTAGCATCCGGGGAGCTGTTTTTT
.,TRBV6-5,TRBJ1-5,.,CATDRGYSNQPQHF,TGTGCCACCGACCGGGGTTATAGCAATCAGCCCCAGCATTTT
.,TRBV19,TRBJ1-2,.,CASSIGRAGYTF,TGTGCCAGTAGTATAGGCAGGGCTGGCTACACCTTC
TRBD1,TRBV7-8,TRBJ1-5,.,CASSLGDRGRQPQHF,TGTGCCAGCAGCCTCGGGGACAGGGGTAGGCAGCCCCAGCATTTT
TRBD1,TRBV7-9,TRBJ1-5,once,CSSSEQLTGNQPQHF,TGTTCCAGCAGCGAACAACTGACAGGGAATCAGCCCCAGCATTTT
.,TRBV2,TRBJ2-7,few,CASTPQDHYEQYF,TGTGCCAGCACACCACAGGATCACTACGAGCAGTACTTC
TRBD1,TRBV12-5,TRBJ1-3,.,CASGLVGTGLNTIYF,TGTGCTAGTGGTTTGGTAGGGACAGGGTTAAACACCATATATTTT
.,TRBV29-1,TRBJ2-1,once,CSVEYGGRSEQFF,TGCAGCGTTGAATATGGAGGGAGAAGTGAGCAGTTCTTC
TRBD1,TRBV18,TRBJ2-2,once,CASSLLSRDRTGELFF,TGTGCCAGCTCACTCCTATCCCGGGACAGAACCGGGGAGCTGTTTTTT
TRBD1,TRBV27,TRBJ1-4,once,CASSLFVPGGISSGEKLFF,TGTGCCAGCAGTTTATTTGTCCCAGGGGGCATTTCCTCGGGCGAAAAACTGTTTTTT
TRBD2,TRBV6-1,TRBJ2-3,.,CATRLAGTDTQYF,TGTGCCACCAGACTAGCGGGGACAGATACGCAGTATTTT
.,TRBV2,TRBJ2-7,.,CASSLSYEQYF,TGTGCCAGCTCCCTTTCCTACGAGCAGTACTTC
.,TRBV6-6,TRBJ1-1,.,CASSLSTEAFF,TGTGCCAGCAGTTTGAGCACTGAAGCTTTCTTT
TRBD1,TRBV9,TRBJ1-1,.,CASSVLQGAGTEAFF,TGTGCCAGCAGCGTATTACAGGGGGCTGGCACTGAAGCTTTCTTT
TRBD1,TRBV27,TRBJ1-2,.,CASGDRGLGNYGYTF,TGTGCCAGCGGGGACAGGGGGCTCGGGAACTATGGCTACACCTTC
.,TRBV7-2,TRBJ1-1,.,CASSLVPGNTEAFF,TGTGCCAGCAGCTTGGTCCCGGGGAACACTGAAGCTTTCTTT
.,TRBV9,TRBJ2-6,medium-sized,CASSPPGGSGANVLTF,TGTGCCAGCAGCCCGCCCGGCGGTTCCGGGGCCAACGTCCTGACTTTC
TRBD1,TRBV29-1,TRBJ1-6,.,CSARTGGDSPLHF,TGCAGCGCTAGGACAGGTGGAGATTCACCCCTCCACTTT
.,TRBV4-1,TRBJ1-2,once,CASSQEAPGGEGYGYTF,TGCGCCAGCAGCCAAGAAGCCCCTGGAGGGGAAGGCTATGGCTACACCTTC
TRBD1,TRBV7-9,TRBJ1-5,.,CASSPAGQLNQPQHF,TGTGCCAGCAGCCCTGCGGGACAGTTAAATCAGCCCCAGCATTTT
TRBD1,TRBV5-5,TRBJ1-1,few,CASSSYDRGYTEAFF,TGTGCCAGCAGCTCTTACGACAGGGGGTACACTGAAGCTTTCTTT
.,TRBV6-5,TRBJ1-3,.,CASTGVTGNTIYF,TGTGCCAGCACCGGAGTAACTGGAAACACCATATATTTT
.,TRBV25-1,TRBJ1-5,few,CPLRRAQPQHF,TGTCCTCTTCGGAGAGCACAGCCCCAGCATTTT
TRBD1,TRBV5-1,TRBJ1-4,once,CASSSQGQGWANEKLFF,TGCGCCAGCAGCTCCCAAGGACAGGGGTGGGCTAATGAAAAACTGTTTTTT
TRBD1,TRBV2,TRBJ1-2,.,CASSEARGLYYGYTF,TGTGCCAGCAGTGAGGCCAGGGGGCTCTACTATGGCTACACCTTC
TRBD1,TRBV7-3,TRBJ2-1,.,CASSAAGTGNNEQFF,TGTGCCAGCAGCGCGGCCGGGACAGGGAACAATGAGCAGTTCTTC